These 10 T cell receptor beta chains came from one sample sequenced in a study of graft-versus-host responses after intestinal transplantation (dated by TCRdb to the early 2020s). Library creation used the immunoSEQ multiplex PCR assay. TCRdb re-hosts the immuneACCESS table, in-frame sequences only. Its copies lack some clones; in the studies checked, an unresolved V gene accounts for under half of them, and the cause for the rest is not known. This sample has some 140,000 clones in its table, and 85% to 95% of those were observed once. The biggest ten clones account for around 0.16% of the sample. For these receptors, no antigen is known. Interpreted using the paper, the time point label stands for: cells obtained before transplantation from donor or recipient. The sample was unstimulated CD4+ T cells sorted from spleen or lymph node cells, taken before intestinal transplant. The receptors shown here come from a human donor who received an intestinal transplant.

The V gene is TRBV4-1, the J gene TRBJ1-5; TRBD1 is a possible D gene (5 bases). The V and J ends lost 0 bases and 15 bases respectively, with 18 bases between them. The CDR3 has 14 residues. CDR1 is MGHRA, CDR2 YSYEKL, per germline. DNA for the CDR3: TGCGCCAGCAGCCAAGACCCGCGGGGCTTATTTCGGCATTTT. It is translated as CASSQDPRGLFRHF.

Written as DNA, the CDR3 is TGTGCCAGCAGTTGGGGGGATTATGGCTACACCTTC. Its protein is CASSWGDYGYTF. The V and J genes are TRBV6-6 and TRBJ1-2, with D perhaps TRBD1 (5 bases). CDR1 and CDR2 (germline): MNHNY, SVGAGI (reference sequence). Deletions cut 4 bases from V and 5 bases from J, with 8 bases between. This CDR3 has 12 residues.

The chain's CDR3 is CASSEGQFNQPQHF. For the CDR3, the DNA is TGTGCCAGCAGCGAGGGGCAATTCAATCAGCCCCAGCATTTT. This chain connects TRBV6-5 to TRBJ1-5, with D tentatively TRBD1 (5 bases). Germline loops: CDR1 MNHEY, CDR2 SVGAGI. The CDR3 runs 14 residues. The ends were cut back, 6 bases at V and 3 bases at J, with 12 bases in the middle.

This chain uses TRBV7-3 with TRBJ2-3; 14 bases are a match to TRBD2. CDR1 and CDR2 from the germline V gene are SGHTA and FQGTGA. The CDR3 covers 14 residues. V lost 5 bases, J lost 8 bases, and 3 bases stayed unmatched. This CDR3 is CASSPTSGGGTQYF. For the CDR3, the DNA is TGTGCCAGCAGCCCGACTAGCGGGGGGGGTACGCAGTATTTT.

The rearrangement links TRBV11-2 to TRBJ1-3, with D unresolved. CDR1 and CDR2 from the germline V gene are SGHAT and FQNNGV. This CDR3 region has 15 residues. V was trimmed by 1 base and J by 0 bases, leaving 7 bases between them. The CDR3 protein is CASSLGTYSGNTIYF. The CDR3 coding sequence is TGTGCCAGCAGCTTAGGGACTTACTCTGGAAACACCATATATTTT.

The chain links TRBV11-3 to TRBJ2-7; unclear D gene. The CDR3 totals 12 residues. The V and J ends lost 6 bases and 4 bases respectively, with 10 bases between them. Germline-derived CDR1 and CDR2 are SGHNT and YENEEA. CDR3 loop: CASRKGSYEQYF. As DNA, the CDR3 is TGTGCCAGCAGGAAAGGGTCATACGAGCAGTACTTC.

V and J are TRBV14 and TRBJ2-1; 7 bases are a match to TRBD2. V lost 0 bases to trimming and J lost 2 bases; unmatched junction nucleotides: 4. The CDR3 covers 16 residues. CDR1 and CDR2 (germline): SGHDN, FVKESK. CDR3 bases: TGTGCCAGCAGCCAAGATCGGGGGGTAACCTACAATGAGCAGTTCTTC. This codes for CASSQDRGVTYNEQFF.

The genes are TRBV18 and TRBJ1-1; D is unresolved. This CDR3 contains 12 residues. The germline V gene has CDR1 KGHSH and CDR2 LQKENI. V lost 4 bases and J 1 base, leaving 4 bases between the germline ends. The CDR3 protein is CASSQANTEAFF. The CDR3 DNA reads as TGTGCCAGCTCACAGGCGAACACTGAAGCTTTCTTT.

The rearrangement uses TRBV9 and TRBJ1-2, with 8 nucleotides matching TRBD1. The length of the CDR3 is 13 residues. Germline lookup yields CDR1 SGDLS and CDR2 YYNGEE. J gave up 4 bases and V 3 bases, and 2 bases lay outside the gene matches. This CDR3 is CASSGTGGYGYTF. The CDR3 nucleotides read TGTGCCAGCAGCGGTACAGGGGGCTATGGCTACACCTTC.

J is TRBJ2-7 and V is TRBV6-6; no clear D. Germline CDR1 MNHNY, CDR2 SVGAGI (reference sequence). Between the trimmed V and J ends, which lost 2 bases and 2 bases, there was a span of 7 bases. CDR3 length: 13 amino acids. The CDR3 is CASSYEKTYEQYF. The CDR3 coding sequence is TGTGCCAGCAGTTACGAGAAAACCTACGAGCAGTACTTC.